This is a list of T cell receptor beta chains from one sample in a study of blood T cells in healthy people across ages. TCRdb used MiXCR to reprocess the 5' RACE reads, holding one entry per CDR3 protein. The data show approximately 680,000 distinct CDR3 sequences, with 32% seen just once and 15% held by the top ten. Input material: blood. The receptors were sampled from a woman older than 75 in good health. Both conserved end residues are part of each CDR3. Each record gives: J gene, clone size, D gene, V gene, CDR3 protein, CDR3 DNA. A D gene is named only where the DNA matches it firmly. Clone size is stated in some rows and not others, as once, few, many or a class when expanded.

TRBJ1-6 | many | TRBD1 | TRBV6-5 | CASSWDRVRLTLHF | TGTGCCAGCAGCTGGGACAGGGTTAGATTGACCCTCCACTTT
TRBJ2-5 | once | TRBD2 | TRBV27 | CASSSWPPTSGGVGTQYF | TGTGCCAGCAGTTCTTGGCCCCCGACTAGCGGGGGGGTTGGGACCCAGTACTTC
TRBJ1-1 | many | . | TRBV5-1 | CASSLGVNTEAFF | TGTGCCAGCAGCTTAGGGGTGAACACTGAAGCTTTCTTT
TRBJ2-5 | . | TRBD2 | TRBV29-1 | CSVDGLGLTQYF | TGCAGCGTTGACGGACTAGGCCTGACCCAGTACTTC
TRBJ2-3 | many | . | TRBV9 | CASSGGGRVSTDTQYF | TGTGCCAGCAGCGGAGGAGGGCGGGTAAGCACAGATACGCAGTATTTT
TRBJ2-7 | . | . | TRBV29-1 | CSGTGRAYEQYF | TGCAGCGGTACTGGTCGGGCCTACGAGCAGTACTTC
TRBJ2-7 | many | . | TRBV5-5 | CASSLKEGREQYF | TGTGCCAGCAGCCTGAAGGAAGGGCGCGAGCAGTACTTC
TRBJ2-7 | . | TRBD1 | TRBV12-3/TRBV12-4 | CASRARDRETYEQYF | TGTGCCAGCAGAGCGCGAGACAGGGAAACCTACGAGCAGTACTTC
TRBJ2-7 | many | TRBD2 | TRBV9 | CASSVDTSGYEQYF | TGTGCCAGCAGCGTTGATACTAGCGGCTACGAGCAGTACTTC
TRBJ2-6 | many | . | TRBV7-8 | CASSYGGTGANVLTF | TGTGCCAGCAGCTATGGGGGGACGGGGGCCAACGTCCTGACTTTC
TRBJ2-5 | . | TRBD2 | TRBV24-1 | CATGRLAGVQETQYF | TGTGCCACCGGCCGACTAGCGGGGGTGCAAGAGACCCAGTACTTC
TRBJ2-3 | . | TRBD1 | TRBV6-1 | CTSTPGTGFTDTQYF | TGTACCAGCACCCCCGGGACAGGGTTTACAGATACACAGTATTTT
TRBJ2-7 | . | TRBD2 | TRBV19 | CASSIVQGLAGGNEQYF | TGTGCCAGTAGTATTGTTCAAGGTCTAGCGGGGGGCAATGAGCAGTACTTC
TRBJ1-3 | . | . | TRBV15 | CATSREHRSGNTIYF | TGTGCCACCAGCAGAGAGCATAGGTCTGGAAACACCATATATTTT
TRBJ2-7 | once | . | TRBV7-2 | CASSSRVLNREQYF | TGTGCCAGCAGCTCCCGGGTTCTAAACCGCGAGCAGTACTTC
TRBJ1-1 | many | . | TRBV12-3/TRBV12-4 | CASSRDVGGEAFF | TGTGCCAGCAGCAGGGACGTGGGAGGAGAAGCTTTCTTT
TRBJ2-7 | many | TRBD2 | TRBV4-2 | CASSQEGTSGGSYEQYF | TGTGCCAGCAGCCAAGAGGGGACTAGCGGGGGGTCCTACGAGCAGTACTTC
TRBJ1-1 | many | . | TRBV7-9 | CASSPQGLGTEAFF | TGTGCCAGCAGCCCGCAGGGGTTGGGCACTGAAGCTTTCTTT
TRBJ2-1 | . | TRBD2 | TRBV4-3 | CASSQGTSGTNEQFF | TGCGCCAGCAGCCAAGGGACTAGCGGGACCAATGAGCAGTTCTTC
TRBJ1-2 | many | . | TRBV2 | CAIRGHLNYGYTF | TGTGCCATCCGGGGACACCTAAACTATGGCTACACCTTC
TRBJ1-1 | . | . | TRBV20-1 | CSARDGRGSEAFF | TGCAGTGCTAGAGATGGCCGAGGGTCTGAAGCTTTCTTT
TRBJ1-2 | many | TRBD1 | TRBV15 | CATSTQGAVYGYTF | TGTGCCACCAGCACTCAGGGGGCGGTCTATGGCTACACCTTC
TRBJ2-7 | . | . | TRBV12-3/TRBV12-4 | CASSQLNEQYF | TGTGCCAGCAGCCAATTGAATGAGCAGTACTTC
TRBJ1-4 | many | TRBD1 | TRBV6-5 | CASSYKGAEEKLFF | TGTGCCAGCAGTTACAAGGGGGCAGAGGAAAAACTGTTTTTT
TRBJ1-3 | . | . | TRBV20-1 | CSALGQGSSGNTIYF | TGCAGTGCTCTCGGCCAGGGGAGCTCTGGAAACACCATATATTTT
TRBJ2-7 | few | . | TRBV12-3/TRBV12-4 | CASSLETGTYEQYF | TGTGCCAGCAGTTTAGAGACCGGGACCTACGAGCAGTACTTC
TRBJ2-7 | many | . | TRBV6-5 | CASSYTRSYEQYF | TGTGCCAGCAGTTACACTAGATCCTACGAGCAGTACTTC
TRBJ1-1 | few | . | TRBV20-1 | CSTYQALKSEAFF | TGCAGTACGTACCAGGCCCTAAAGTCTGAAGCTTTCTTT
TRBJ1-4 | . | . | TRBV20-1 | CSAILPGDRLFF | TGCAGTGCTATTCTCCCAGGGGATAGACTGTTTTTT
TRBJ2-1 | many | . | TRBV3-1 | CASSQDIRPEQFF | TGTGCCAGCAGCCAAGATATTCGCCCCGAGCAGTTCTTC
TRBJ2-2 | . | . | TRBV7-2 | CASSLRTGELLF | TGTGCCAGCAGCTTACGGACCGGGGAGCTGTTGTTT
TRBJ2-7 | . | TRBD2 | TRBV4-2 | CASSQRTSGRGYEQYF | TGTGCCAGCAGCCAAAGGACTAGCGGGAGAGGGTACGAGCAGTACTTC
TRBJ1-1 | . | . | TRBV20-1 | CSARDWATEAFF | TGCAGTGCTAGAGATTGGGCCACTGAAGCTTTCTTT
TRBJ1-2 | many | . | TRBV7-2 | CASSSQGGGYTF | TGTGCCAGCAGCTCCCAGGGAGGTGGCTACACCTTC
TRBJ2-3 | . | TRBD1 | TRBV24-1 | CATSAGQGTDTQYF | TGTGCCACCAGTGCGGGACAGGGGACAGATACGCAGTATTTT
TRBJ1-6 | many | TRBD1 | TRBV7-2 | CASSPMTGARRNNSPLHF | TGTGCCAGCAGCCCCATGACAGGGGCAAGGAGAAATAATTCACCCCTCCACTTT
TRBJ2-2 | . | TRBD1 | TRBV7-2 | CASSTRQGNTGERFF | TGTGCCAGCAGCACCCGACAGGGTAATACCGGGGAGCGGTTTTTT
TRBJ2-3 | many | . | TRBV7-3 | CASSLSPLSTDTQYF | TGTGCCAGCAGCTTATCGCCCCTTAGCACAGATACGCAGTATTTT
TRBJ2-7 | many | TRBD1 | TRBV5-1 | CASSMGQGVYEQYF | TGCGCCAGCAGCATGGGACAGGGTGTGTACGAGCAGTACTTC
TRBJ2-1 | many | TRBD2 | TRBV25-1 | CASSRSGGAYNEQFF | TGTGCCAGCAGTCGGTCGGGGGGAGCTTACAATGAGCAGTTCTTC
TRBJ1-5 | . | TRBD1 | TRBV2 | CASSERTGRHQPQHF | TGTGCCAGCAGTGAGCGGACAGGGCGCCATCAGCCCCAGCATTTT
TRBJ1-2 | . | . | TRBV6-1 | CASSEALTQQYGYTF | TGTGCCAGCAGTGAAGCGCTTACACAGCAATATGGCTACACCTTC
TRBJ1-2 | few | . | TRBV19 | CASSPPGAPNYGYTF | TGTGCCAGTAGTCCTCCGGGAGCTCCTAACTATGGCTACACCTTC
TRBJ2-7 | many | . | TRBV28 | CASSRVGGGGYEQYF | TGTGCCAGCAGCCGTGTCGGGGGTGGAGGCTACGAGCAGTACTTC
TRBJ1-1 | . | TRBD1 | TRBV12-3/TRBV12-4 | CASSCRQGATEAFF | TGTGCCAGCAGTTGCAGACAGGGGGCTACTGAAGCTTTCTTT
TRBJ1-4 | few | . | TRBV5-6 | CASSLKGPNEKLFF | TGTGCCAGCAGCTTGAAGGGACCTAATGAAAAACTGTTTTTT
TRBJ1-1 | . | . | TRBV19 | CASSIVQGIAFF | TGTGCCAGTAGTATAGTGCAGGGGATCGCTTTCTTT
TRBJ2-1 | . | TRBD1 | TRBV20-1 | CSASRTGNQNEQFF | TGCAGTGCTAGCCGGACAGGCAACCAAAATGAGCAGTTCTTC
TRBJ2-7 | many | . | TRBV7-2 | CASSLALTGDEQYF | TGTGCCAGCAGCTTAGCGCTTACAGGTGACGAGCAGTACTTC
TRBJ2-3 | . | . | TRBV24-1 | CATSDLVPDTQYF | TGTGCCACCAGTGATTTGGTCCCAGATACGCAGTATTTT
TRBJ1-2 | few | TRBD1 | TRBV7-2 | CASSLARLSSGGIGYTF | TGTGCCAGCAGCTTAGCGCGGTTGAGTTCAGGGGGTATTGGCTACACCTTC
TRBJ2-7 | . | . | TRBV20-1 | CGAKGPSYEQYF | TGCGGTGCTAAGGGACCAAGTTACGAGCAGTACTTC